This record concerns one TCR beta chain sequence. What it binds is not known. The study separated CD4+ cells into CD45RA+ naive and CD45RA-negative memory subsets. This sample stems from a study of shared clonotypes between healthy human individuals. Study results and caveats: Researchers found naive subsets generally carried larger estimated richness than memory subsets. An anticipated effect of sequencing depth on clonotype sharing among donors was recognized. Among non-shared clonotypes, generation probabilities were lower than among those shared by all four donors.

Clones were sequenced by immunoSEQ multiplex PCR, and TCRdb holds only the in-frame ones, with some missing. The table includes about 680,000 clones, around 73% detected once. Sample: memory CD4+ T cells sorted from blood. Subset given: CD45RA-negative fraction. The clonotype originates from a woman younger than 45 in good health.

The CDR3 loop reads CASSERLPGTNTEAFF. As DNA, the CDR3 is TGTGCCAGCAGTGAAAGGCTTCCAGGGACAAACACTGAAGCTTTCTTT. V is TRBV2 and J is TRBJ1-1, with D perhaps TRBD1 (6 bases). The ends were cut back, 2 bases at V and 2 bases at J, with 15 bases in the middle. Per the germline V gene, CDR1 is SNHLY and CDR2 is FYNNEI. This CDR3 has 16 residues. The entire variable domain, with the rest obtained from reference TRBV2 and TRBJ1-1, is as follows: EPEVTQTPSHQVTQMGQEVILRCVPISNHLYFYWYRQILGQKVEFLVSFYNNEISEKSEIFDDQFSVERPDGSNFTLKIRSTKLEDSAMYFCASSERLPGTNTEAFFGQGTRLTVV.